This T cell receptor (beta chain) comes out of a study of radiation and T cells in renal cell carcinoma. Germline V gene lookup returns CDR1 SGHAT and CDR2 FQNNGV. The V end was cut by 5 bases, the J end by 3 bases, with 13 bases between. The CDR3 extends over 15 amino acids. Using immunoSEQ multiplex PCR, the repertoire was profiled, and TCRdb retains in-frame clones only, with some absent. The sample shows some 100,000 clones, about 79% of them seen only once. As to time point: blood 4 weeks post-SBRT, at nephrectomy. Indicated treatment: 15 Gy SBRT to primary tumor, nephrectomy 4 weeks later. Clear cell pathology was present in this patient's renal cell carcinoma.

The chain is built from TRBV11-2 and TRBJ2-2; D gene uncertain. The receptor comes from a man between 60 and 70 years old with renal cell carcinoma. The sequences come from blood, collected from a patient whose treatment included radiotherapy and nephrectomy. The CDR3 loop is CASSPSLVDTGELFF. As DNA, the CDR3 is TGTGCCAGCAGCCCCTCGTTAGTGGACACCGGGGAGCTGTTTTTT.